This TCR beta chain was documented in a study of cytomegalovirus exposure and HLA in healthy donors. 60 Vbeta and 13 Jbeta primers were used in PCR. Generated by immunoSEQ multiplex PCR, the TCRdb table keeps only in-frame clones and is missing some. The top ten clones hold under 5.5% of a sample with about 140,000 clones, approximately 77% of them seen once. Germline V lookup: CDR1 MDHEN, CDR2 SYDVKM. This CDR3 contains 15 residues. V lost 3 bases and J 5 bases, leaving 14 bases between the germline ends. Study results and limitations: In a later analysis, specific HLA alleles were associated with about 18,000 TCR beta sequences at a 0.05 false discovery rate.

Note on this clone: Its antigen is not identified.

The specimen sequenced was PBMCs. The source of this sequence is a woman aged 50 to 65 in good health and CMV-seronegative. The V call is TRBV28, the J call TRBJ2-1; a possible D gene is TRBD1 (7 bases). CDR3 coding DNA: TGTGCCAGCAGTTTCCCGCAGGGGGGCAACAATGAGCAGTTCTTC. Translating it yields CASSFPQGGNNEQFF.